A single sample gave rise to the 24 T cell receptor beta chains below, sequenced in a study of HIV-infected patients and healthy controls. All unsorted peripheral T cells were captured because whole blood was used without fractionation. cDNA was made from 500 ng RNA using alpha and beta constant primers. Alpha and beta chain libraries were made separately by chain-specific third strand synthesis with multiplexing indices. TCRdb re-analysed the 5' RACE reads in MiXCR, keeping a single row per CDR3 protein. The sample contains under 20,000 distinct CDR3 sequences, 9.5% to 13% of which appear only once. The sequenced material came from blood. Receptor source: an adult in good health.

Judged by abundance, this clonotype is medium-sized. The chain employs TRBV29-1 and TRBJ2-1; D is ambiguous. V lost 0 bases to trimming and J lost 3 bases, with 3 bases between them. Germline V gives CDR1 SQVTM, CDR2 ANQGSEA. The CDR3 has 12 residues. The CDR3 bases are TGCAGCGTTGAAGATCACTACAATGAGCAGTTCTTC. Protein product: CSVEDHYNEQFF.

A word on this clonotype: At one end, the junction sequence differs from germline, possibly due to a read error. This chain joins TRBV2 and TRBJ2-7, with D tentatively TRBD2 (5 bases). In germline, CDR1 is SNHLY, CDR2 FYNNEI. The CDR3 is 16 residues long. CDR3 sequence reads: CASSEALGAPAYEQCF. CDR3 nucleotide sequence: TGTGCCAGCAGTGAAGCCCTGGGAGCCCCAGCCTACGAGCAGTGCTTC.

This clonotype was seen a handful of times. V and J are TRBV7-9 and TRBJ2-2; tentative D call: TRBD1 (6 bases). The germline V gene has CDR1 SEHNR and CDR2 FQNEAQ (reference sequence). CDR3 length equals 14 residues. The V gene lost 2 bases and the J gene lost 4 bases, with 8 bases spanning the gap. This chain's CDR3 is CASSLTGSTGELFF. The CDR3 bases are TGTGCCAGCAGCTTAACAGGGAGCACCGGGGAGCTGTTTTTT.

This chain uses TRBV6-5 with TRBJ2-7; the D is unclear. The germline CDR1 and CDR2 sequences are MNHEY and SVGAGI. The germline V and J ends were trimmed by 6 bases and 3 bases, with 12 bases remaining between them. This CDR3 spans 13 amino acids. CDR3 in DNA: TGTGCCAGCAGAAGTCTAGAAAGCTACGAGCAGTACTTC. Protein: CASRSLESYEQYF.

In its sample, this clonotype is medium-sized. This chain joins TRBV6-6 and TRBJ2-3, with TRBD1 matching over 7 bases. The V gene end was trimmed by 5 bases and the J gene end by 6 bases; junction bases not matched to a gene: 5. Germline CDR1 is MNHNY and CDR2 is SVGAGI (reference sequence). This CDR3 spans 13 amino acids. Here the CDR3 reads CASSARDSDTQYF. Written as DNA, the CDR3 is TGTGCCAGCAGTGCCCGGGACAGCGATACGCAGTATTTT.

Many counts were recorded for this clonotype. This chain joins TRBV28 and TRBJ1-2; the match to TRBD1 covers 9 bases. V shed 7 bases, J shed 4 bases, and the junction held 10 bases outside the gene matches. CDR1 and CDR2 (germline): MDHEN, SYDVKM. CDR3 length: 15 residues. The CDR3 protein is CASTTAGQGAYGYTF. In DNA form, the CDR3 reads TGTGCCAGCACTACCGCGGGACAGGGTGCCTATGGCTACACCTTC.

This clonotype showed up many times. The chain is built from TRBV2 and TRBJ2-5, with TRBD2 matching over 8 bases. The ends lost 3 bases at V and 2 bases at J; junction bases unmatched: 5. The CDR3 covers 15 residues. Germline V gene lookup returns CDR1 SNHLY and CDR2 FYNNEI. The CDR3 loop reads CASSDEAGAQETQYF. The CDR3 coding sequence is TGTGCCAGCAGTGATGAAGCGGGGGCACAAGAGACCCAGTACTTC.

The J gene is TRBJ2-6, the V gene TRBV7-8; 8 bases align to TRBD2. The CDR3 has 16 amino acids. Germline-derived CDR1 and CDR2 are SGHVS and FQNEAQ. Germline trimming cut 5 bases from V and 0 bases from J; bases unmatched to any gene: 3. DNA of the CDR3: TGTGCCAGCAGCCGCCGGGGGGGCTCTGGGGCCAACGTCCTGACTTTC. Translation: CASSRRGGSGANVLTF.

This chain uses TRBV21-1 with TRBJ2-1; TRBD2, as called in the table, went unchecked against the DNA. TRBV21-1 is a known pseudogene. The length of the CDR3 is 16 residues. The CDR3 is CASSKEGGRAYNEQFF. The CDR3 bases are TGTGCCAGCAGCAAAGAAGGCGGGAGGGCTTACAATGAGCAGTTCTTC.

This clonotype was counted ten times or more. The gene calls are TRBV7-2 and TRBJ2-4; D may be TRBD2 (6 bases). The germline CDR1 and CDR2 sequences are SGHTA and FQGNSA. With 1 base removed from V and 6 bases from J, the gap between germline ends came to 22 bases. This CDR3 is built from 18 residues. CDR3 DNA: TGTGCCAGCAGCTTAGGTCGAGAAGGGCAGGTCGGGGGAAACATTCAGTACTTC. Its translation is CASSLGREGQVGGNIQYF.

This clonotype ranks as medium-sized. This chain connects TRBV29-1 to TRBJ2-5; 7 nucleotides agree with TRBD1. The CDR3 length is 12 residues. CDR1 and CDR2 (germline): SQVTM, ANQGSEA. V gave up 4 bases and J gave up 2 bases; unmatched junction bases: 1. The DNA of the CDR3 is TGCAGCGTTGGACAGGGTCAAGAGACCCAGTACTTC. It translates to CSVGQGQETQYF.

This clonotype was seen at least ten times. This sequence joins TRBV5-1 and TRBJ1-1; no firm D call. Germline V lookup: CDR1 SGHRS, CDR2 YFSETQ. With 0 bases removed from V and 0 bases from J, the gap between germline ends came to 9 bases. The CDR3 sequence is 15 residues long. CDR3 sequence (DNA): TGCGCCAGCAGCTTGGGTTCTGGGATGAACACTGAAGCTTTCTTT. Protein product: CASSLGSGMNTEAFF.

Written as DNA, the CDR3 is TGTGCCAGCAGCCAACGGGAAAACTCCTACAATGAGCAGTTCTTC. Protein: CASSQRENSYNEQFF. This rearrangement joins TRBV14 to TRBJ2-1, with D perhaps TRBD2 (5 bases). Germline CDR1 SGHDN, CDR2 FVKESK. V dropped 2 bases and J dropped 0 bases, with 8 bases sitting between them. CDR3 length: 15 residues.

This clonotype was seen only once. V and J are TRBV28 and TRBJ1-1; unclear D gene. Trimming cost V 8 bases and J 1 base, with 11 bases left between them. CDR1 and CDR2 (germline): MDHEN, SYDVKM. The CDR3 has 13 amino acids. The CDR3 DNA follows: TGTGCCAGCCACCAGGAGGAGAACACTGAAGCTTTCTTT. Translation: CASHQEENTEAFF.

This clonotype came up many times. This chain links TRBV30 with TRBJ1-5; D not resolved. V shed 4 bases and J shed 3 bases, with 13 bases lying between them. CDR1 and CDR2 (germline): GTSNPN, SVGIG (reference sequence). This CDR3 contains 14 residues. CDR3 residues: CAWTHGPYNQPQHF. In DNA, the CDR3 is TGTGCCTGGACTCACGGGCCCTACAATCAGCCCCAGCATTTT. The full variable domain, in which reference TRBV30 and TRBJ1-5 provide the parts outside the CDR3, is SQTIHQWPATLVQPVGSPLSLECTVEGTSNPNLYWYRQAAGRGLQLLFYSVGIGQISSEVPQNLSASRPQDRQFILSSKKLLLSDSGFYLCAWTHGPYNQPQHFGDGTRLSIL.

This clonotype has ten or more counts. The V gene is TRBV3-1, the J gene TRBJ1-5; TRBD1 matches 7 bases. CDR3 length: 17 amino acids. V shed 1 base, J shed 2 bases, and the junction held 8 bases outside the gene matches. Per the germline V gene, CDR1 is LGHDT and CDR2 is YNNKEL (reference sequence). CDR3 sequence (DNA): TGTGCCAGCAGCCAAGGCGGCAGGGGGACGGGCAATCAGCCCCAGCATTTT. This sequence encodes CASSQGGRGTGNQPQHF.

This clonotype was observed at least ten times. The chain recombines TRBV7-9 with TRBJ1-5, with D hard to call. Trimming removed 2 bases at V and 2 bases at J, with 4 bases between. Germline V CDR1 and CDR2: SEHNR, FQNEAQ (reference sequence). The CDR3 extends over 13 amino acids. CDR3 DNA: TGTGCCAGCAGCTTACAGGGCAATCAGCCCCAGCATTTT. It is translated as CASSLQGNQPQHF. Based on the CDR3 plus reference TRBV7-9 and TRBJ1-5, the full variable domain is DTGVSQNPRHKITKRGQNVTFRCDPISEHNRLYWYRQTLGQGPEFLTYFQNEAQLEKSRLLSDRFSAERPKGSFSTLEIQRTEQGDSAMYLCASSLQGNQPQHFGDGTRLSIL.

This clonotype has ten or more counts. The chain links TRBV6-6 to TRBJ1-1; 7 bases map to TRBD1. Trimming removed 10 bases from V and 3 bases from J; junction bases left unmatched: 14. The CDR3 has 15 amino acids. Germline V gene lookup returns CDR1 MNHNY and CDR2 SVGAGI (reference sequence). CDR3 in DNA: TGTGCCACCAACGGGAGGGGGCAGGAGGACACTGAAGCTTTCTTT. It codes for CATNGRGQEDTEAFF.

In this sample, this clonotype turned up many times. This chain joins TRBV7-9 and TRBJ1-5; possible D gene TRBD1, 6 bases. This CDR3 contains 16 residues. V gave up 1 base and J gave up 0 bases, with 10 bases separating them. CDR1 and CDR2 from the germline V gene are SEHNR and FQNEAQ (reference sequence). The chain's CDR3 is CASSLGDTYSNQPQHF. DNA of the CDR3: TGTGCCAGCAGCTTAGGGGACACCTATAGCAATCAGCCCCAGCATTTT.

This clonotype was counted many times. The rearrangement joins TRBV18 to TRBJ2-7; D perhaps matches TRBD1 (5 bases). The CDR3 sequence is 13 residues long. Trimming removed 0 bases from V and 2 bases from J, with 5 bases in between. CDR1 and CDR2 (germline): KGHSH, LQKENI. CDR3 protein: CASSPPTAYEQYF. The CDR3 DNA reads as TGTGCCAGCTCACCACCGACAGCCTACGAGCAGTACTTC.

This rearrangement joins TRBV7-9 to TRBJ2-7; D unresolved. This CDR3 is 13 amino acids long. CDR1 is SEHNR and CDR2 is FQNEAQ in the germline V gene (reference sequence). V was shortened by 8 bases and J by 3 bases, with 14 bases between the two germline ends. Here the CDR3 reads CASVTDGFYEQYF. CDR3 nucleotides: TGTGCCAGCGTCACGGACGGGTTCTACGAGCAGTACTTC. Full variable domain (rest looked up from reference TRBV7-9 and TRBJ2-7): DTGVSQNPRHKITKRGQNVTFRCDPISEHNRLYWYRQTLGQGPEFLTYFQNEAQLEKSRLLSDRFSAERPKGSFSTLEIQRTEQGDSAMYLCASVTDGFYEQYFGPGTRLTVT.

This chain joins TRBV21-1 and TRBJ2-1; the DNA was not used to check the table's D call, TRBD2. TRBV21-1 is designated a pseudogene. There are 16 residues in the CDR3. The CDR3 sequence is CASSKDPLADPNEQFF. In DNA form, the CDR3 reads TGTGCCAGCAGCAAAGATCCCCTAGCGGACCCCAATGAGCAGTTCTTC.

This clonotype appeared many times. The chain recombines TRBV29-1 with TRBJ1-1; 8 positions match TRBD1. With 7 bases clipped from V and 5 bases from J, the junction kept 6 bases outside the gene matches. This CDR3 has 12 residues. CDR1 and CDR2 from the germline V gene are SQVTM and ANQGSEA. This chain's CDR3 is CSAGQGKTEAFF. CDR3 in DNA: TGCAGCGCCGGACAGGGTAAAACTGAAGCTTTCTTT.

This clonotype appeared a few times. The chain links TRBV29-1 to TRBJ2-3; D not resolved. Trimming cost V 5 bases and J 1 base, with 7 bases left between them. The CDR3 has 12 residues. Germline assignment: CDR1 SQVTM and CDR2 ANQGSEA. The CDR3 is CSVPVGTDTQYF. The DNA of the CDR3 is TGCAGCGTTCCGGTCGGCACAGATACGCAGTATTTT.